This is a list of T cell receptor beta chains from one sample in a study of T-cell memory formation after mild COVID-19. TCRdb reprocessed the 5' RACE reads via MiXCR and lists one record per CDR3 protein. This repertoire shows around 390,000 distinct CDR3 sequences, roughly 15% found once; its top ten account for roughly 21%. Material: PBMCs or a T cell subset sorted from them (not recorded which). The receptors here all came from a man aged 18 to 29 who had mild COVID-19 (a few samples of this study predate the infection). Cell type and time point are not known. The CDR3 runs from the conserved cysteine through the conserved F or W. The order of the fields is V gene, D gene, CDR3 length, clone size, J gene, CDR3 DNA, CDR3 protein. D genes are given only for firm matches. A clone size is listed for some rows: how often the clone was seen (once, few, many), or a class if it is expanded.

>TRBV5-1|NA|14|NA|TRBJ2-5
TGCGCCAGCAGCTTGAAACAGGAACAAGAGACCCAGTACTTC
CASSLKQEQETQYF
>TRBV4-3|TRBD1|14|NA|TRBJ1-1
TGCGCCAGCAGCCTCCGGACAGGGGGAATTGAAGCTTTCTTT
CASSLRTGGIEAFF
>TRBV15|TRBD2|17|NA|TRBJ2-1
TGTGCCACCAGCAGACCGACGACTAGCGGGGGGGCATATGAGCAGTTCTTC
CATSRPTTSGGAYEQFF
>TRBV7-2|NA|17|NA|TRBJ1-6
TGTGCCAGCAGCTTATCCCGATTCCGCTCCTATAATTCACCCCTCCACTTT
CASSLSRFRSYNSPLHF
>TRBV14|TRBD2|14|NA|TRBJ2-5
TGTGCCAGCTGCTCTAGCGGACTTTTGGAGACCCAGTACTTC
CASCSSGLLETQYF
>TRBV7-2|TRBD1|15|few|TRBJ2-3
TGTGCCAGCAGACCGCCGGGACAGGGTACAGATACGCAGTATTTT
CASRPPGQGTDTQYF
>TRBV4-2|TRBD1|13|NA|TRBJ2-7
TGTGCCAGCAGCCCAGATACAGGGGACGAGCAGTACTTC
CASSPDTGDEQYF
>TRBV15|NA|13|few|TRBJ2-3
TGTGCCACCAGCAGGGCCGGCACAGATACGCAGTATTTT
CATSRAGTDTQYF
>TRBV11-2|NA|14|NA|TRBJ2-7
TGTGCCAGCAGCTGGGGAACAGAGTCCCGGGAGCAGTACTTC
CASSWGTESREQYF
>TRBV10-3|NA|14|NA|TRBJ1-5
TGTGCCATCAGTCCGGACGTGGGCAATCAGCCCCAGCATTTT
CAISPDVGNQPQHF
>TRBV4-1|NA|14|NA|TRBJ1-2
TGCGCCAGCAGCCAAGGTCCAGGCTTCTATGGCTACACCTTC
CASSQGPGFYGYTF
>TRBV24-1|NA|12|NA|TRBJ2-1
TGTGCCACCAGTGATTTCCGAAATGAGCAGTTCTTC
CATSDFRNEQFF
>TRBV12-3/TRBV12-4|TRBD1|16|few|TRBJ1-4
TGTGCCAGCAGTCCGGAGGACAGGGTGTGGGATGAAAAACTGTTTTTT
CASSPEDRVWDEKLFF
>TRBV7-2|NA|16|NA|TRBJ2-1
TGTGCCAGCACTTGGGGTCGGGGAGGAATATACAATGAGCAGTTCTTC
CASTWGRGGIYNEQFF
>TRBV12-3/TRBV12-4|NA|14|few|TRBJ1-4
TGTGCCAGCAGCCCGGGTTGGGGAGGTGAAAAACTGTTTTTT
CASSPGWGGEKLFF
>TRBV12-3/TRBV12-4|NA|12|NA|TRBJ1-1
TGTGCCAGCCAAACAGGGCTCACTGAAGCTTTCTTT
CASQTGLTEAFF
>TRBV30|NA|13|many|TRBJ2-3
TGTGCCTGGAACAGGGATTTCACAGATACGCAGTATTTT
CAWNRDFTDTQYF
>TRBV20-1|NA|10|NA|TRBJ2-5
TGCAGTGCTACTAAGGCGACCCAGTACTTC
CSATKATQYF
>TRBV20-1|NA|13|few|TRBJ1-6
TGCAGTGCTAGAGGTCCGCTTAATTCACCCCTCCACTTT
CSARGPLNSPLHF
>TRBV4-1|NA|17|few|TRBJ1-6
TGCGCCAGCAGCCAAGAAAGGACGGGCTCCTATAATTCACCCCTCCACTTT
CASSQERTGSYNSPLHF
>TRBV29-1|NA|16|NA|TRBJ1-1
TGCAGCGCCTTCATTTGGACAGACGAGATGAACACTGAAGCTTTCTTT
CSAFIWTDEMNTEAFF
>TRBV6-1|NA|15|few|TRBJ1-2
TGTGCCAGCAGTGCCACCGGGAACAGGGACTATGGCTACACCTTC
CASSATGNRDYGYTF
>TRBV7-2|TRBD1|15|NA|TRBJ1-2
TGTGCCAGCAGCTTCACTTCCGGGACAGAGTATGGCTACACCTTC
CASSFTSGTEYGYTF
>TRBV20-1|NA|15|NA|TRBJ2-7
TGCAGTGCTAGAAAGCTCACCGGGCCAGCCTACGAGCAGTACTTC
CSARKLTGPAYEQYF
>TRBV9|NA|13|many|TRBJ2-1
TGTGCCAGTCAGGGGAGCTCCTACAATGAGCAGTTCTTC
CASQGSSYNEQFF
>TRBV7-2|NA|15|few|TRBJ2-5
TGTGCCAGCAGCTTAGGGGCGGGGAGAGGTGAGACCCAGTACTTC
CASSLGAGRGETQYF
>TRBV29-1|TRBD1|13|NA|TRBJ1-2
TGCAGCGTGGTGACAGGGGAAGACTATGGCTACACCTTC
CSVVTGEDYGYTF
>TRBV15|TRBD1|18|few|TRBJ1-2
TGTGCCACCAGCAGAGATGCTGGGACAGCCGATACTAACTATGGCTACACCTTC
CATSRDAGTADTNYGYTF
>TRBV4-1|NA|14|NA|TRBJ2-5
TGCGCCAGCAGCCAAGATTCCGGGCCGGAGACCCAGTACTTC
CASSQDSGPETQYF
>TRBV20-1|NA|13|NA|TRBJ1-4
TGCAGTGCTTCCCCGGGGGATGGTGAAAAACTGTTTTTT
CSASPGDGEKLFF
>TRBV7-6|NA|16|few|TRBJ1-5
TGTGCCAGCAGCCCCTACCCCCCGGGATTCAATCAGCCCCAGCATTTT
CASSPYPPGFNQPQHF
>TRBV6-5|NA|10|many|TRBJ1-5
TGTGCCAGCAGTTACCAGCCCCAGCATTTT
CASSYQPQHF
>TRBV14|NA|13|few|TRBJ2-3
TGTGCCAGCAGCCTTAGTAGGTTCCCTACGCAGTATTTT
CASSLSRFPTQYF
>TRBV4-3|TRBD2|18|NA|TRBJ2-5
TGCGCCAGCAGCCCCGGATTATGGACTAGCGGGGACGGGGAGACCCAGTACTTC
CASSPGLWTSGDGETQYF
>TRBV20-1|NA|10|NA|TRBJ2-7
TGCGCGGGCAGTATCTACGAGCAGTACTTC
CAGSIYEQYF
>TRBV5-4|NA|14|NA|TRBJ2-5
TGTGCCAGCAGCTTGGGGCAGCCTCAAGAGTCCCAGTACTTC
CASSLGQPQESQYF
>TRBV5-1|TRBD2|13|few|TRBJ2-7
TGCGCCAGCAGCCGAGTTGGGGGGGACGAGCAGTACTTC
CASSRVGGDEQYF
>TRBV11-2|TRBD2|16|NA|TRBJ2-5
TGTGCCAGCAGCTTAGTTGGGACTAGGGATTGGGAGACCCAGTACTTC
CASSLVGTRDWETQYF
>TRBV18|NA|15|NA|TRBJ1-1
TGTGCCAGCTCACCGGGCCCATTTAGGGGCTGGGGGGCTTTCTTT
CASSPGPFRGWGAFF
>TRBV24-1|NA|13|once|TRBJ1-1
TGTGCCACCAGGGGCGGGATGAACACTGAAGCTTTCTTT
CATRGGMNTEAFF
>TRBV9|TRBD1|14|few|TRBJ2-5
TGTGCCAGCAGCGTAGGGACAGGGGAGGGGACCCAGTACTTC
CASSVGTGEGTQYF
>TRBV10-3|NA|14|NA|TRBJ2-3
TGTGCCATCAGTGGGGACAAGAACACAGATACGCAGTATTTT
CAISGDKNTDTQYF
>TRBV7-3|TRBD1|19|NA|TRBJ2-7
TGTGCCAGCAGGGGAGACAGGGGGCGCCAGGCTTCCAGCTCCTACGAGCAGTACTTC
CASRGDRGRQASSSYEQYF